The text below deals with one T cell receptor (beta chain). Its antigen is currently not known. Within one base of it there is no much larger clone, and no base qualities were kept. From V the trimming removes 0 bases and from J it removes 7 bases, while the gene matches leave 12 bases of the junction unaccounted for. For CDR1 and CDR2, the germline V gene lists SGHTA and FQGNSA. The CDR3 holds 16 amino acids from the cysteine to the phenylalanine. The CDR3 DNA has 48 bases and is translated from base 1. These data are taken from a study of Graves' ophthalmopathy and Graves' hyperthyroidism (dated by TCRdb to 2016 to 2019). For the wider study: Peripheral blood was collected at initial diagnosis, prior to any treatment. TCR beta repertoire signatures were used to distinguish Graves' ophthalmopathy from Graves' hyperthyroidism and to predict progression to ophthalmopathy. In total, approximately 140 blood samples were TCR-sequenced: 40 to 45 ophthalmopathy, some 72 hyperthyroidism and approximately 17 hyperthyroidism-to-ophthalmopathy patients. To explore V-J signatures distinguishing ophthalmopathy from hyperthyroidism, a discovery set of about a hundred patients (roughly 45 ophthalmopathy, over 55 stable hyperthyroidism) was enrolled. The independent validation cohort included approximately 19 hyperthyroidism patients plus 17 patients who later progressed from hyperthyroidism to ophthalmopathy. T-cell repertoires of thyroid tissue and blood were compared in over five hyperthyroidism patients. Once sampling was done, hyperthyroidism patients were given methimazole at a starting dose of 30 mg daily, while ophthalmopathy patients were given high-dose intravenous methylprednisolone. The approximately 100 discovery patients were randomly divided into training and test sets at a 7:3 ratio.

Beyond this particular receptor, the publication reports: In validation, the model predicted ophthalmopathy progression with over 60% sensitivity and roughly 72% specificity; some 13 predicted patients were CT-confirmed with GO in a median of about 7.1 months. In cross-validation, the 13-signature model distinguished ophthalmopathy from stable hyperthyroidism with 87.88% sensitivity and around 83% specificity, while in the test set the corresponding values were about 79% and 69%. No statistical method was used to predetermine the sample size, and group allocation was not hidden from the investigators. Most expanded thyroid clonotypes with a frequency above 0.001 also appeared in blood, which suggests that blood repertoires may reflect the immune response in the thyroid.

TCR beta CDR3 regions were amplified from RNA transcripts for repertoire sequencing. The first round was an RT-PCR using HTBI primers with the Qiagen OneStep RT-PCR kit, and this first round was followed by a second-round multiplex PCR, then size selection and purification. Libraries were sequenced paired-end with 100 bp reads on an Illumina HiSeq2000. On the authors' methods: SOAPnuke was used to process the reads, throwing out any read that had adapters, had uncalled bases, had a mean Phred below 15, or lacked an exact constant-primer or identifier match. COPE v1.2.5 was used to merge the high-quality paired reads. Each unique nucleotide sequence was defined as a clonotype, and clonotypes were aligned to IMGT TRB V, D and J references with MiTCR v1.1. Only V-J combinations with frequency above 0.0001 were analysed, covering approximately 99% of repertoires. For each V-J combination, a TCR clonal expansion and chaos score was defined as F50 clonal expansion divided by the chaos observed in the TCRdist matrix. Welch's t-statistics and random forest were used to narrow the features down to around twelve V-J combinations, which were then fed into a naive Bayes classifier. The similarity between thyroid and blood repertoires was quantified using the Morisita-Horn index. Through fastp at Q25 and MiXCR, TCRdb rebuilt clones from the public reads, retaining in-frame beta chains. A single entry per CDR3 protein holds the most common genes and DNA from its merged rows. TCRdb, not the authors, supplied the V and J calls. The sample profile shows about 480,000 distinct CDR3 sequences; around 14% of them were found once. The biggest ten clones account for approximately 9.8% of the sample.

Patients with ophthalmopathy had moderately to severely active disease, with a Clinical Activity Score of 3 or more, a NOSPECS grade of 4 or more, and a disease duration of less than 3 months. Anyone with other autoimmune diseases, uncontrolled infections, pregnancy or lactation was excluded from the study. Clinical symptoms, serum thyroxine, TRAb, thyroid ultrasound and orbital computed tomography formed the basis of the diagnosis. Using Ficoll-Paque density gradient centrifugation, PBMCs were isolated from 8.5 to 10 ml of fresh peripheral blood. Total RNA was extracted with Trizol reagent and quality-checked on an Agilent 2100 Bioanalyzer.

The TCR sequence derives from a woman in her 30s with Graves' ophthalmopathy. Donor details come from another sample of the same person, matched by shared clones. The rearrangement joined TRBV7-2 to TRBJ2-7; the central 7 bases match TRBD2. Sequencing was carried out using blood. This receptor carries the CDR3 CASSLAARSIAGEQYF. The DNA sequence is given as TGTGCCAGCAGCTTAGCCGCCCGTTCGATAGCGGGTGAGCAGTACTTC.